This T cell receptor beta chain is drawn from a study of beta chain features in type 1 diabetes. Per the germline V gene, CDR1 is SGHNT and CDR2 is YENEEA. This CDR3 comprises 15 residues. V shed 4 bases and J shed 4 bases, with 16 bases lying between them. Study-wide results and limits: TCRB CDR3 length was moderately but significantly reduced in all four CD4+ subsets of Type 1 diabetes patients.

Investigators reverse transcribed all isolated RNA, so they sequenced expressed TCRB transcripts. This table comes from immunoSEQ multiplex PCR, and its TCRdb copy is limited to in-frame clones, with some not included. The data show 120,000 or so clones, around 15% seen once. This clone turned up a few times. Its antigen is currently unknown. This TCR was recovered from a young man with type 1 diabetes. The chain has TRBV11-3 and TRBJ2-5; D is perhaps TRBD2 (7 bases). Sequencing was carried out using central memory CD4+ T cells from blood. DNA for the CDR3: TGTGCCAGCAGCTCCCGGGGGGCAAGCGGAGAGACCCAGTACTTC. This encodes CASSSRGASGETQYF.